A selection of T cell receptor beta chains follows, all from one sample in a study of blood T cell repertoires in COVID-19. Sequenced by immunoSEQ multiplex PCR; TCRdb stores in-frame clones only, minus some. Of around 200,000 clones in the sample, about 88% are singletons; the top ten hold approximately 14%. Sequencing used peripheral blood. The receptors were gathered from a man aged 30 to 39 with active or convalescent COVID-19. The CDR3 runs from the conserved cysteine through the conserved F or W. Fields, in order: V gene, clone size, D gene, J gene, CDR3 protein, CDR3 DNA. The D gene is left open where the match is weak. Part of the rows lack a size; the others show once, few, many or a class for expanded clones.

>TRBV5-1|.|TRBD1|TRBJ1-1
CASSLGPGGNTEAFF
TGCGCCAGCAGCTTGGGTCCAGGGGGGAACACTGAAGCTTTCTTT
>TRBV4-3|.|TRBD1|TRBJ2-7
CASSQDGQGTAYEQYF
TGCGCCAGCAGCCAAGATGGACAGGGAACGGCCTACGAGCAGTACTTC
>TRBV4-1|.|.|TRBJ1-4
CASSRGQPLSTNEKLFF
TGCGCCAGCAGCCGCGGACAGCCACTCTCAACTAATGAAAAACTGTTTTTT
>TRBV25-1|.|.|TRBJ1-5
CASSAASQGFSNQPQHF
TGTGCCAGCAGTGCAGCTAGCCAGGGGTTTAGCAATCAGCCCCAGCATTTT
>TRBV10-3|.|.|TRBJ1-1
CAISESTDQLATEAFF
TGTGCCATCAGTGAGTCGACAGATCAATTAGCCACTGAAGCTTTCTTT
>TRBV6-5|.|.|TRBJ1-2
CASSYDRNYGYTF
TGTGCCAGCAGTTACGACAGGAACTATGGCTACACCTTC
>TRBV10-2|.|.|TRBJ1-1
CASSETGEAFF
TGCGCCAGCAGTGAGACAGGTGAAGCTTTCTTT
>TRBV6-1|.|.|TRBJ2-2
CASSEGTGGELFF
TGTGCCAGCAGTGAAGGTACAGGCGGGGAGCTGTTTTTT
>TRBV6-5|.|.|TRBJ1-1
CASSYRQGTEAFF
TGTGCCAGCAGTTACCGACAAGGCACTGAAGCTTTCTTT
>TRBV28|.|.|TRBJ1-4
CASSSRLQNEKLFF
TGTGCCAGCAGTTCGCGACTACAGAATGAAAAACTGTTTTTT
>TRBV7-9|.|TRBD2|TRBJ2-5
CASSSGRTSGGGETQYF
TGTGCCAGCAGCTCGGGGCGGACTAGCGGGGGAGGAGAGACCCAGTACTTC
>TRBV5-1|.|TRBD1|TRBJ1-6
CASSLAQDRGKSPLHF
TGCGCCAGCAGCTTGGCACAGGACAGGGGCAAATCACCCCTCCACTTT
>TRBV11-2|.|.|TRBJ1-3
CASGLRAGNTIYF
TGTGCCAGCGGGCTGAGGGCCGGAAACACCATATATTTT
>TRBV12-3/TRBV12-4|.|.|TRBJ1-1
CASSNTNTEAFF
TGTGCCAGCAGTAACACGAACACTGAAGCTTTCTTT
>TRBV6-5|.|.|TRBJ1-1
CASSYSTDLNTEAFF
TGTGCCAGCAGTTACTCGACAGATTTGAACACTGAAGCTTTCTTT
>TRBV27|.|.|TRBJ1-5
CASSLSRVNQPQHF
TGTGCCAGCAGTTTATCTCGTGTGAATCAGCCCCAGCATTTT
>TRBV15|.|.|TRBJ1-1
CATSRGEGNTEAFF
TGTGCCACCAGCAGAGGAGAGGGGAACACTGAAGCTTTCTTT
>TRBV4-3|.|.|TRBJ1-5
CASSPEQGAYQPQHF
TGCGCCAGCAGCCCTGAACAGGGCGCGTATCAGCCCCAGCATTTT
>TRBV27|.|TRBD1|TRBJ1-2
CASSLSTGSNYGYTF
TGTGCCAGCAGTTTATCGACAGGGAGCAACTATGGCTACACCTTC
>TRBV28|.|TRBD1|TRBJ1-5
CASSLTGAGQPQHF
TGTGCCAGCAGTTTAACAGGGGCTGGTCAGCCCCAGCATTTT
>TRBV7-8|.|.|TRBJ1-4
CASSWAREKLFF
TGTGCCAGCAGCTGGGCCAGGGAAAAACTGTTTTTT
>TRBV5-1|.|TRBD1|TRBJ2-4
CASSSDRENIQYF
TGCGCCAGCAGCTCCGACAGGGAGAACATTCAGTACTTC
>TRBV6-5|.|TRBD2|TRBJ2-1
CASRLAGASYNEQFF
TGTGCCAGCAGATTAGCGGGAGCATCCTACAATGAGCAGTTCTTC
>TRBV19|.|TRBD1|TRBJ2-7
CASTGTGPSNEQYF
TGTGCCAGCACCGGGACAGGGCCGTCGAACGAGCAGTACTTC
>TRBV7-2|.|TRBD2|TRBJ2-1
CASSLVASGTYNEQFF
TGTGCCAGCAGCTTAGTCGCTAGCGGGACCTACAATGAGCAGTTCTTC
>TRBV28|.|.|TRBJ1-2
CASTGAGYTF
TGTGCCAGCACTGGGGCTGGCTACACCTTC
>TRBV10-3|few|TRBD2|TRBJ2-3
CAISSSGSGTDTQYF
TGTGCCATCAGTTCTAGCGGGAGTGGGACAGATACGCAGTATTTT
>TRBV2|.|.|TRBJ1-2
CASSERRGGNYGYTF
TGTGCCAGCAGTGAACGGCGGGGTGGGAACTATGGCTACACCTTC
>TRBV18|.|TRBD2|TRBJ2-7
CASSPPPSGLSYEQYF
TGTGCCAGCTCACCCCCCCCTAGCGGGCTTTCCTACGAGCAGTACTTC
>TRBV6-5|few|TRBD1|TRBJ1-2
CASRRDRATYGYTF
TGTGCCAGCAGACGAGACAGGGCGACCTATGGCTACACCTTC
>TRBV29-1|.|.|TRBJ1-4
CSVEEGLGLFF
TGCAGCGTCGAGGAGGGTCTCGGACTGTTTTTT
>TRBV2|few|TRBD2|TRBJ2-3
CASSEGRGGADTQYF
TGTGCCAGCAGTGAAGGGCGGGGGGGCGCAGATACGCAGTATTTT
>TRBV28|.|.|TRBJ1-2
CASSPLVGGGTYGYTF
TGTGCCAGCAGTCCCCTGGTGGGCGGGGGGACCTATGGCTACACCTTC
>TRBV4-1|.|.|TRBJ2-3
CASSHPMRPGQGRTDTQYF
TGCGCCAGCAGCCATCCCATGCGCCCGGGACAAGGTCGCACAGATACGCAGTATTTT
>TRBV18|.|TRBD1|TRBJ1-1
CASQTGLGTEAFF
TGTGCCAGCCAGACAGGGCTGGGCACTGAAGCTTTCTTT
>TRBV7-8|.|.|TRBJ1-5
CASSLSSGGRNQPQHF
TGTGCCAGCAGCTTGTCCTCCGGGGGTCGCAATCAGCCCCAGCATTTT
>TRBV7-9|few|TRBD2|TRBJ2-1
CASRVNLAGPSSGNEQFF
TGTGCCAGCAGAGTAAACCTAGCGGGACCTTCCTCCGGCAATGAGCAGTTCTTC
>TRBV10-1|.|TRBD2|TRBJ2-2
CASSPLMSGDTGELFF
TGCGCCAGCAGTCCTCTGATGAGCGGGGACACCGGGGAGCTGTTTTTT
>TRBV3-1/TRBV3-2|.|.|TRBJ1-2
CASSPPGVYYGYTF
TGTGCCAGCAGCCCCCCCGGGGTTTACTATGGCTACACCTTC
>TRBV14|.|.|TRBJ1-1
CASSQIVNTEAFF
TGTGCCAGCAGCCAAATAGTGAACACTGAAGCTTTCTTT
>TRBV6-2/TRBV6-3|once|TRBD1|TRBJ1-1
CASSYSKQGLNTEAFF
TGTGCCAGCAGTTACTCAAAACAGGGGTTGAACACTGAAGCTTTCTTT
>TRBV3-1/TRBV3-2|few|.|TRBJ2-7
CASRSGYSYEQYF
TGTGCCAGCAGAAGCGGGTACTCCTACGAGCAGTACTTC
>TRBV13|.|.|TRBJ1-1
CASSLGHLNTEAFF
TGTGCCAGCAGCTTGGGACACCTGAACACTGAAGCTTTCTTT
>TRBV18|.|TRBD1|TRBJ1-5
CASSPPNRDSVYSNQPQHF
TGTGCCAGCTCACCACCGAACAGGGACAGCGTTTATAGCAATCAGCCCCAGCATTTT